These T cell receptor beta chains were read from a single sample in a study of metastatic and nonmetastatic thyroid tumors. TCRdb ran MiXCR on the PCR reads. The repertoire consists of approximately 84,000 clones, with just under 15% occurring once and the leading ten covering roughly 3.6%. The specimen sequenced was blood. The receptors were gathered from a female donor with papillary thyroid cancer or a benign thyroid nodule (not recorded which). Some clones in this sample may be carry-over from other donors' samples. The CDR3 runs from the conserved cysteine through the conserved F or W. Each record gives: V gene, D gene, J gene, clone size, CDR3 DNA, CDR3 protein. A D gene is named only where the DNA matches it firmly. Expanded clones are given a class, and other clones once, few, many or no size at all.

TRBV4-2	-	TRBJ1-1	many	TGTGCCAGCAGCCAAGGAGGGGACGGTGAAGCTTTCTTT	CASSQGGDGEAFF
TRBV19	-	TRBJ1-1	many	TGTGCCAGTAGTATTTCCGGGACACCGACTATGAACACTGAAGCTTTCTTT	CASSISGTPTMNTEAFF
TRBV5-1	TRBD2	TRBJ2-3	many	TGCGCCAGCAACACACGGGGTTCCGCGGGGGAACTCACAGATACGCAGTATTTT	CASNTRGSAGELTDTQYF
TRBV7-2	-	TRBJ2-5	many	TGTGCCAGCAGCGCGCTGAGGGAGACCCAGTACTTC	CASSALRETQYF
TRBV5-1	-	TRBJ2-1	many	TGCGCCAGTCGGGACTTGGAGGGCAATGAGCAGTTCTTC	CASRDLEGNEQFF
TRBV28	-	TRBJ2-2	-	TGTGCCAGCAGCCAGAATTCCCGGCATAAGAACAACGGGGAGCTGTTTTTT	CASSQNSRHKNNGELFF
TRBV5-1	-	TRBJ1-2	many	TGCGCCAGCAGCGCCGCACTTCAGGGGAATGGCTACACCTTC	CASSAALQGNGYTF
TRBV20-1	-	TRBJ2-5	many	TGCAGTGCTAGCACCTTCGAGGGCGGGGAGACCCAGTACTTC	CSASTFEGGETQYF
TRBV3-1	-	TRBJ2-5	many	TGTGCCAGCAGCCAAGATTGGGGGGATAGCGTAGAGACCCAGTACTTC	CASSQDWGDSVETQYF
TRBV2	TRBD1	TRBJ2-1	few	TGTGCCAGCAGTGGTTTGTGGGACAGGGGGCGATTTGATGAGCAGTTCTTC	CASSGLWDRGRFDEQFF
TRBV6-1	TRBD1	TRBJ1-2	many	TGTGCCAGCAGTGACCCTAGACAGGGGGGCTATGGCTACACCTTC	CASSDPRQGGYGYTF
TRBV19	TRBD1	TRBJ1-1	few	TGTGCCAGTAGGCGCCGGGACAGGGGGAACACTGAAGATCTCTTT	CASRRRDRGNTEDLF
TRBV7-8	TRBD1	TRBJ1-5	many	TGTGCCAGCAGCTTAAGCTTCGGGACAGGGGTCGGGCAGCCCCAGCATTTT	CASSLSFGTGVGQPQHF
TRBV11-2	-	TRBJ2-7	many	TGTGCCAGCAGCTTAGATCCGGACACTTCCTACGAGCAGTACTTC	CASSLDPDTSYEQYF
TRBV19	-	TRBJ2-7	few	TGTTCCAGTAGTGACAGCTCCTACGAGCATTACTTC	CSSSDSSYEHYF
TRBV28	TRBD1	TRBJ1-2	many	TGTGCCAGCAGTTCCCGACAGGGTTTGAACTATGGCTACACCTTC	CASSSRQGLNYGYTF
TRBV7-2	-	TRBJ2-1	-	TGTGCCAGCAGCCCGCTATCAGGAGTCAATGAGCAGTTCTTC	CASSPLSGVNEQFF
TRBV28	-	TRBJ1-2	-	TGTGCCAACATTTTTGAGGAGAATATCTACACCTTC	CANIFEENIYTF
TRBV18	-	TRBJ1-3	many	TGTGCCAGCTCACCAATGGTTGAAAACACCATATATTTT	CASSPMVENTIYF
TRBV30	-	TRBJ1-1	many	TGTGCCTGCCTGGGAGGGGGATGGGGAGACACTGAAGCTTTCTTT	CACLGGGWGDTEAFF
TRBV6-5	-	TRBJ2-5	many	TGTGCCAGCAGCCTACTCGCGGGGACACAGAAAGAGACCCAGTACTTC	CASSLLAGTQKETQYF
TRBV19	TRBD1	TRBJ2-2	many	TGTGCCAGTAGTCCCGGGACAGGGCCCATCCCCGGGGAGCTGTTTTTT	CASSPGTGPIPGELFF
TRBV12-3/TRBV12-4	TRBD1	TRBJ1-5	many	TGTGCCAGCAGCCCCAGAGGGACAGGGCTCAGTCAGCCCCAGCATTTT	CASSPRGTGLSQPQHF
TRBV2	-	TRBJ2-7	many	TGTGCCAGCAGTGAAGGGCCCGCCCTCGACTCCTACGAGCAGTACTTC	CASSEGPALDSYEQYF
TRBV5-1	-	TRBJ2-3	many	TGCGCCAGCAGCTTGAGGAGGGGTGATACGCAGTATTTT	CASSLRRGDTQYF
TRBV18	TRBD1	TRBJ2-7	-	TGTGCCAGCTCACCCCCCGACAGGGCATCCTACGAGCAGTACTTC	CASSPPDRASYEQYF
TRBV5-1	TRBD1	TRBJ1-2	many	TGCGCCAGCAGCTCATACAGGGGAGGGGGCTATGGCTACACCTTC	CASSSYRGGGYGYTF
TRBV6-1	-	TRBJ1-1	few	TGTGCCAGCAGCCCCCGGTGGAGGGGGGAGAACACTGAAGCTTTCTTT	CASSPRWRGENTEAFF
TRBV12-3/TRBV12-4	-	TRBJ2-1	many	TGTGCCAGCAGGGCCGCGGGAACGCAGGGGTTCTTC	CASRAAGTQGFF
TRBV10-3	-	TRBJ1-6	many	TGTGCCATCAGTGAGCAGGACGTTTGGTCACCCCTCCACTTT	CAISEQDVWSPLHF
TRBV27	-	TRBJ2-6	many	TGTGCCAGCAGTTTTTTCTCTGGGGCCAACGTCCTGACTTTC	CASSFFSGANVLTF
TRBV30	-	TRBJ1-2	-	TGTGCCTGGAGAAAAACGTTCTATGGCTACACCTTC	CAWRKTFYGYTF
TRBV2	-	TRBJ2-2	few	TGTGCCAGCAGTGTGCTAGAGAACACCGGGGAGCTGTTTTTT	CASSVLENTGELFF
TRBV15	-	TRBJ1-1	many	TGTGCCACCAGCAGAGCTAGGCACCATGAAGCTTTCTTT	CATSRARHHEAFF
TRBV7-9	TRBD1	TRBJ2-1	many	TGTGCCAGCAGCTTAGGATGGGACAGGGACTATGAGCAGTTCTTC	CASSLGWDRDYEQFF
TRBV27	-	TRBJ1-2	many	TGTGCCAGCAGTTTATCAGGAAACTATGGCTACACCTTC	CASSLSGNYGYTF
TRBV19	TRBD1	TRBJ1-4	many	TGTGCCAGTCGATTCGGCTGGGGACAGGGAGGTGAAAAACTGTTTTTT	CASRFGWGQGGEKLFF
TRBV2	-	TRBJ1-5	many	TGTGCCAGCCGCTGGGGGGGGGACTGGGATCAGCCCCAGCATTTT	CASRWGGDWDQPQHF
TRBV6-1	TRBD1	TRBJ1-6	many	TGTGCCAGCAGTGAAGGGACAGGGAATAATTCACCCCTCCACTTT	CASSEGTGNNSPLHF
TRBV5-1	-	TRBJ1-2	once	TGCACCAGCAGCTTCAACCAGGGGTTATATTGCTACACCTTC	CTSSFNQGLYCYTF
TRBV6-2/TRBV6-3	-	TRBJ2-4	many	TGTGCCAGCAGTTACTCGAGTCGGAACACCGCTCTAGCCAAAAACATTCAGTACTTC	CASSYSSRNTALAKNIQYF
TRBV13	-	TRBJ1-2	many	TGTGCCAGCAGCTTAGCTACAGCCGGCTACACCTTC	CASSLATAGYTF
TRBV28	-	TRBJ1-4	many	TGTGCCAGCAGCACAAGAAGGGGGGTAACTGAAAAACTGTTTTTT	CASSTRRGVTEKLFF
TRBV10-3	-	TRBJ2-5	many	TGTGCCATCAGTGAGAGGGCCGAAGAGACCCAGTACTTC	CAISERAEETQYF
TRBV27	-	TRBJ1-5	few	TGTGCCAGCAGACCCTTGAGAGGGTTGGCGGGGAAACAGCCCCAGCATTTT	CASRPLRGLAGKQPQHF
TRBV10-2	-	TRBJ2-7	many	TGCGCCAGCAGTGAGTCCGGGGGTCAGTACGAGCAGTACTTC	CASSESGGQYEQYF
TRBV10-3	TRBD1	TRBJ2-5	many	TGTGCCGTCAGGGGAGGACAGGGGCAAGAGACCCAGTACTTC	CAVRGGQGQETQYF
TRBV29-1	-	TRBJ2-3	few	TGCAGCGTTGAATACTCCCCAAGCCCGGGCTCTAGCACAGATACGCAGTATTTT	CSVEYSPSPGSSTDTQYF
TRBV19	TRBD2	TRBJ2-7	-	TGTGCCAGTAGTGATAGCGGGGGCTACGAGCAGTACTTC	CASSDSGGYEQYF
TRBV7-9	-	TRBJ2-5	many	TGTGCCAGCAGCTTAGGTACCCGGTGGGAGACCCAGTACTTC	CASSLGTRWETQYF
TRBV20-1	TRBD2	TRBJ2-7	-	TGCAGTGCTAGAGACCATTCCGTGACTAGCGGGTCCGTGGACGAGCAGTACTTC	CSARDHSVTSGSVDEQYF
TRBV28	-	TRBJ1-6	few	TGTGCCAGCAGTACTGACGGCCAGGAAATTCACTCACCCCTCCACTTT	CASSTDGQEIHSPLHF
TRBV6-1	-	TRBJ1-6	many	TGTGCCAGCAGAGACAGCTCCTATAATTCACCCCTCCACTTT	CASRDSSYNSPLHF
TRBV6-1	-	TRBJ1-1	many	TGTGCCGCTTCACCACCACGACGGGGAGCTTTCTTT	CAASPPRRGAFF
TRBV5-4	-	TRBJ2-7	-	TGTGCCAGCAGCTCTGACCCAGGGGTTTCCCAGTACTTC	CASSSDPGVSQYF
TRBV9	-	TRBJ2-4	once	TGTGCCAGCAGTCCGGGGCGAGGGATCAATTCCAAAAACATTCAGTACTTC	CASSPGRGINSKNIQYF
TRBV7-3	-	TRBJ2-7	few	TGTGCCAGCATCCCAGGGTGCAGTCCCTACGAGCAGTACTTC	CASIPGCSPYEQYF
TRBV19	-	TRBJ2-7	many	TGTGCCAGTAGTATAGCGTACCAGGGACGCTCCGACGAGCAGTACTTC	CASSIAYQGRSDEQYF
TRBV18	TRBD2	TRBJ2-1	many	TGTGCCAGCTCACGGACTAGCGGGGGCTCCGGAGCCCAGTTCTTC	CASSRTSGGSGAQFF
TRBV6-1	-	TRBJ1-1	many	TGTGCCAGCAGGCGGGGCCACACTGAAGCTTTCTTT	CASRRGHTEAFF